Listed below are T cell receptor beta chains from one sample, sequenced in a study of cytomegalovirus exposure and HLA in healthy donors. The method was immunoSEQ multiplex PCR; TCRdb's version includes in-frame clones alone and lacks a portion of them. The sample lists about 130,000 clones; over 80% were seen once. The sequencing input was PBMCs. The receptors derive from a man aged 35 to 55 in good health and CMV-seronegative. CDR3s include the opening cysteine and the closing phenylalanine or tryptophan. D genes are given only for firm matches. Size is stated for part of the rows, as once, few or many counts, or as a class when the clone is expanded.

.	.	TRBV5-6	TRBJ2-5	TGTGCCAGCAGCCCCCCTTTTGAGAGCCAAGAGACCCAGTACTTC	CASSPPFESQETQYF
.	TRBD2	TRBV30	TRBJ2-7	TGTGCCTGGAGTGTAGGAGCGGGAGTTGGGATCTACGAGCAGTACTTC	CAWSVGAGVGIYEQYF
.	.	TRBV7-9	TRBJ1-1	TGTGCCAGCAGCTTAGCGGCGGTAGCTGAAGCTTTCTTT	CASSLAAVAEAFF
.	.	TRBV5-1	TRBJ2-5	TGCGCCAGCAGCTCTACAGGTATCCAAGAGACCCAGTACTTC	CASSSTGIQETQYF
.	.	TRBV27	TRBJ2-7	TGTGCCAGCCCCAAGGGGCTCCACGAGCAGTACTTC	CASPKGLHEQYF
few	TRBD1	TRBV28	TRBJ2-7	TGTGCCAGCAGTTCCCCTTGGACAGGGAATTACGAGCAGTACTTC	CASSSPWTGNYEQYF
few	.	TRBV5-1	TRBJ1-2	TGCGCCAGCAGCTTGGGAGACACTTCCCTAATTAGCTACACCTTC	CASSLGDTSLISYTF
.	TRBD2	TRBV5-1	TRBJ2-7	TGCGCCAGCTCCCCCGGGGGGAGCTCCTACGAGCAGTACTTC	CASSPGGSSYEQYF
once	.	TRBV6-6	TRBJ1-2	TGTGCCAGCAGTTACACCCCTCGACAGGCCCGGGATGGCTACACCTTC	CASSYTPRQARDGYTF
.	.	TRBV19	TRBJ2-3	TGTGCCAGTAGCCTTAACCCCGGGACAATAGCGGATACGCAGTATTTT	CASSLNPGTIADTQYF
once	.	TRBV6-5	TRBJ2-4	TGTGCCAGCAGGACAGAACGTTTAGCCAAAAACATTCAGTACTTC	CASRTERLAKNIQYF
once	.	TRBV4-1	TRBJ2-2	TGCGCCAGCAGCCAAGTTAGCCTCGGTACCGGGGAGCTGTTTTTT	CASSQVSLGTGELFF
.	.	TRBV5-1	TRBJ2-7	TGCGCCAGCAGCTTGGTCTCCGGCGGTGGGGAGCAGTACTTC	CASSLVSGGGEQYF
.	.	TRBV7-9	TRBJ1-1	TGTGCCAGCAGCTTTGGGGGCGAACAGGGTGAAGCTTTCTTT	CASSFGGEQGEAFF
once	.	TRBV12-1	TRBJ1-2	TGTGCCAGCAGCCATACGACAGGCTGGAATGGCTACACCTTC	CASSHTTGWNGYTF
.	.	TRBV14	TRBJ2-7	TGTGCCAGCAGCCAGGCAGGGCCCTACGAGCAGTACTTC	CASSQAGPYEQYF
few	TRBD2	TRBV2	TRBJ2-5	TGTGCCAGCAGTGAAGTGGGTAGCGGGAGGTCTCAAGAGACCCAGTACTTC	CASSEVGSGRSQETQYF
.	TRBD2	TRBV5-6	TRBJ2-1	TGTGCCAGCAGCAGCACCTCGACTAGCGGGGAAAATGAGCAGTTCTTC	CASSSTSTSGENEQFF
.	.	TRBV7-2	TRBJ1-1	TGTGCCAGCAGTCTTCTTAGCAGGGGCACTGAAGCTTTCTTT	CASSLLSRGTEAFF
.	.	TRBV6-1	TRBJ2-7	TGTGCCAGCAGTGAAGGGAGGGGTCTCAGGGATACCTACGAGCAGTACTTC	CASSEGRGLRDTYEQYF
.	TRBD1	TRBV4-3	TRBJ1-4	TGCGCCAGCAGTAAAGACAGGGGATTAGCTAATGAAAAACTGTTTTTT	CASSKDRGLANEKLFF
.	TRBD2	TRBV27	TRBJ2-7	TGTGCCAGCAGTACCGACCGGACCGGGACTAGTCTCTACGAGCAGTACTTC	CASSTDRTGTSLYEQYF
.	.	TRBV7-9	TRBJ2-7	TGTGCCAGCAGCTCGCAGAACTACGAGCAGTACTTC	CASSSQNYEQYF
.	.	TRBV27	TRBJ1-4	TGTGCCAGCAGTCTCGACAGGAACGACTCTTTAACTAATGAAAAACTGTTTTTT	CASSLDRNDSLTNEKLFF
.	TRBD1	TRBV28	TRBJ2-6	TGTGCCAGCGGTCAGACAGGGGCTTCTGGGGCCAACGTCCTGACTTTC	CASGQTGASGANVLTF
.	.	TRBV11-2	TRBJ2-1	TGTGCCAGCAGTACGGAGCCCCGAGGGAACTACAATGAGCAGTTCTTC	CASSTEPRGNYNEQFF
.	.	TRBV4-3	TRBJ2-5	TGCGCCAGGAGGTATGGGGGCAGGGAGACCCAGTACTTC	CARRYGGRETQYF
.	TRBD1	TRBV5-1	TRBJ1-2	TGCGCCAGCAGCTTGTTCGGACAGGAGTATGGCTACACCTTC	CASSLFGQEYGYTF
.	TRBD2	TRBV6-6	TRBJ2-1	TGTGCCAGCAGTCCAGGACTAGCGGCCAATGAGCAGTTCTTC	CASSPGLAANEQFF
once	TRBD2	TRBV11-2	TRBJ2-1	TGTGCCAGCAGCTTTGACGGGAGGGGGAATGAGCAGTTCTTC	CASSFDGRGNEQFF
.	.	TRBV6-1	TRBJ2-7	TGTGCCAGCAGTGAAGCGTTCGTCGGCTACGAGCAGTACTTC	CASSEAFVGYEQYF
once	.	TRBV6-6	TRBJ2-5	TGTGCCAGCAGTCAAACCCAGACGAGGCAGACCCAGTACTTC	CASSQTQTRQTQYF
.	.	TRBV5-1	TRBJ2-5	TGCGCCAGCAAGACATCGAACCAAGAGACCCAGTACTTC	CASKTSNQETQYF
few	TRBD1	TRBV25-1	TRBJ2-4	TGTGCCAGCAGTGACGTGGGACAGGGGGCTGCCAAAAACATTCAGTACTTC	CASSDVGQGAAKNIQYF
.	TRBD1	TRBV27	TRBJ1-2	TGTGCCAGCAGCCGGACAGGAGCATTAGACTATGGCTACACCTTC	CASSRTGALDYGYTF
.	TRBD2	TRBV4-1	TRBJ2-5	TGCGCCAGCAGCCAAGAGTCCAGGGAGGGCGAGACCCAGTACTTC	CASSQESREGETQYF
.	.	TRBV5-8	TRBJ1-1	TGTGCCAGCAGCCGGGGGGGTAGCGCAGCTTTCTTT	CASSRGGSAAFF
.	.	TRBV27	TRBJ1-5	TGTGCCAGCAGTCCATGGACAGTTAGCAATCAGCCCCAGCATTTT	CASSPWTVSNQPQHF
few	TRBD1	TRBV7-9	TRBJ2-7	TGTGCCAGCAGCCACCGGGACAGGGGCCCTCTGGAGCAGTACTTC	CASSHRDRGPLEQYF
once	TRBD2	TRBV5-6	TRBJ2-3	TGTGCCAGCAGCCCAGGGACTAGCGGGGCGCAGTATTTT	CASSPGTSGAQYF
.	TRBD2	TRBV7-3	TRBJ2-1	TGTGCCAGCAGCAAACTAGCGGGAGACCACAATGAGCAGTTCTTC	CASSKLAGDHNEQFF
.	.	TRBV5-1	TRBJ1-1	TGCGCCAGCAGCCCCTTGGCAGGGGCCGTGAACACTGAAGCTTTCTTT	CASSPLAGAVNTEAFF
few	TRBD1	TRBV10-3	TRBJ2-1	TGTGCCATCAGCGTCGGGACAGTTGATTCCTACAATGAGCAGTTCTTC	CAISVGTVDSYNEQFF
.	TRBD1	TRBV27	TRBJ2-7	TGTGCCAGCAGTTACGGGACAGGGGCCTACGAGCAGTACTTC	CASSYGTGAYEQYF
.	TRBD2	TRBV5-1	TRBJ2-1	TGCGCCAGCAGCTCTAGCGGGGGGGCCTATGAGCAGTTCTTC	CASSSSGGAYEQFF
.	TRBD1	TRBV7-9	TRBJ1-2	TGTTCCAGCAGCCTGACAGGGACCGGCTACACCTTC	CSSSLTGTGYTF
.	TRBD1	TRBV7-2	TRBJ2-7	TGTGCCAGCAGCGTACCGCCGACAGGGTTTTACGAGCAGTACTTC	CASSVPPTGFYEQYF
.	TRBD1	TRBV7-3	TRBJ2-1	TGTGCCAGCAGCCGGGACAGAAGCTCCTACAATGAGCAGTTCTTC	CASSRDRSSYNEQFF
.	.	TRBV2	TRBJ2-7	.	CASSEVASGSYEQYF
.	TRBD1	TRBV5-5	TRBJ2-2	TGTGCCAGCAGCTCACAGGGGCACACCGGGGAGCTGTTTTTT	CASSSQGHTGELFF
once	TRBD2	TRBV7-3	TRBJ2-3	TGTGCCAGCAGCTTACGTCCGGCGGGAGTTACAGATACGCAGTATTTT	CASSLRPAGVTDTQYF
.	.	TRBV5-8	TRBJ2-7	TGTGCCAGCAGGATGGGGGGGCCCGAGCAGTACTTC	CASRMGGPEQYF
.	TRBD2	TRBV13	TRBJ2-5	TGTGCCAGCAGCCCTACCCGGACTAGCGGGGGTGGGGAGACCCAGTACTTC	CASSPTRTSGGGETQYF
.	TRBD1	TRBV30	TRBJ2-7	TGTGCCTGGAGTTCACAGGGGGTTGGCGAGCAGTACTTC	CAWSSQGVGEQYF
.	.	TRBV2	TRBJ1-1	TGTGCTATGGCAGGGGCCAACACTGAAGCTTTCTTT	CAMAGANTEAFF
few	.	TRBV6-5	TRBJ2-2	TGTGCCAGCAGTTACCAAGGGGTAGCCACCGGGGAGCTGTTTTTT	CASSYQGVATGELFF
.	TRBD1	TRBV7-9	TRBJ2-1	TGTGCCAGCAGCCCCGGGACAGGGGGTCTTGGGAATGAGCAGTTCTTC	CASSPGTGGLGNEQFF
.	.	TRBV5-6	TRBJ2-4	TGTGCCAGCAGCGTACCAGGAGGGGGCAGGGCTAAAAACATTCAGTACTTC	CASSVPGGGRAKNIQYF
once	.	TRBV9	TRBJ2-3	TGTGCCAGCAGCGTAGATTCGGGGAGGGATACGCAGTATTTT	CASSVDSGRDTQYF